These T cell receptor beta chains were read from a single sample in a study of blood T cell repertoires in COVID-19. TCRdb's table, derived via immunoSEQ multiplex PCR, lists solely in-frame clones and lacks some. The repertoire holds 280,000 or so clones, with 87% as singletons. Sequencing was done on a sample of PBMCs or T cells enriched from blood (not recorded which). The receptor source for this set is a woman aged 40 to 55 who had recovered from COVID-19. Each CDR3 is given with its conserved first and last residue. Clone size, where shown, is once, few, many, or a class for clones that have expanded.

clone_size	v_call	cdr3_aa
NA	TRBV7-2	CASSQTGTYNEQFF
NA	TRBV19	CASSIEATATYNEQFF
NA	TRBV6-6	CASSYLASTGELFF
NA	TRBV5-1	CASSWTSGSSGELFF
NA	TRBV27	CASSLSIGGRAYEQYF
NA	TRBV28	CASSPRTSGRYPSYNEQFF
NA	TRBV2	CASSPGQVRQPQHF
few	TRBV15	CATTKDRDRGQPQHF
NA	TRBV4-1	CASSQPGRRGGYEQYF
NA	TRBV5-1	CASSTEQGTDTQYF
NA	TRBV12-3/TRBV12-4	CASSDQGFGELFF
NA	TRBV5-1	CASSLVSGGETQYF
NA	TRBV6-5	CASSYDLLRNTEAFF
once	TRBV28	CASSSPTGGLSNEQYF
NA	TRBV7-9	CASSPLGSLAGGLNEQFF
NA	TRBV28	CASSSLPRLTGLSSNTGELFF
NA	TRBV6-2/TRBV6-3	CASRLAGKDTQYF
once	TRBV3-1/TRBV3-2	CASSPNPLSLHF
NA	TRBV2	CATRPGERQPQHF
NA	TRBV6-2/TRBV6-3	CASSYLARGYNEQFF
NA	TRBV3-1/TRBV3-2	CASSRGSGSYEQYF
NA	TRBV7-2	CASSLGLAGGEQFF
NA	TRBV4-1	CASSGRDRDQTQYF
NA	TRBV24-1	CATSDSGQGRNQPQHF
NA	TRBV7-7	CASSEGTSGRNNEQFF
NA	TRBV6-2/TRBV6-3	CASSPIADTQYF
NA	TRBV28	CASSPIDGRRGYEQYF
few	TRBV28	CASRTPGVRYTF
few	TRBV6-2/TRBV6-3	CASSYLRVGQPQHF
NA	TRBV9	CASSVGLAGLDTQYF
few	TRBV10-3	CATGAGGTDTQYF
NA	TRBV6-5	CASSSDRGNTIYF
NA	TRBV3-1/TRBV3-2	CASSPGTGGTYEQYF
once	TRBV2	CASSSEGPQETQYF
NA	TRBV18	CASSQGQGALNTEAFF
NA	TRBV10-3	CAISDLGATYGYTF
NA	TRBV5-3	CARSLIGELTEAFF
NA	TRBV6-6	CASRTTGSSYNEQFF
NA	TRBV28	CASTQAGTGDSGYTF
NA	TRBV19	CASSIRLGGELITYEQYF
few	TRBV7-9	CASSRNLDSTEAFF
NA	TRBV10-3	CAIVGQAFSSYNSPLHF
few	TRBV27	CATRRGDTGELFF
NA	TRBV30	CAWSPRTVNQPQHF
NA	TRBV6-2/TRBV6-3	CASSYNRQYSGANVLTF
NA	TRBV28	CASVSGGGVGETQYF
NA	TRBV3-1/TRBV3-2	CASSGQGNGNTIYF
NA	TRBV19	CASRTSGEETQYF
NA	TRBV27	CASSLGRGPYEQYF
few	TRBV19	CASSRADQREQFF
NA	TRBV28	CASSFSPLARNTGELFF
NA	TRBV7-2	CASSLGDRVGSGNTIYF
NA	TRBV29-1	CSVESSLEGYTF
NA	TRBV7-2	CASSTGLASSYEQYF
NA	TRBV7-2	CASSLGLAGGSSYNEQFF
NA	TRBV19	CASSIAPGGDDTGELFF
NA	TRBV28	CASNAAGRGLTYEQYF
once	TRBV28	CASSRTGPPTEAFF
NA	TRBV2	CASSESLASYEQYF